This entry is about one T cell receptor beta chain. The sample originates from a study of blood T cell repertoires in COVID-19. J lost 7 bases, V lost 3 bases, and 2 bases had no gene match. Germline assignment: CDR1 SGDLS and CDR2 YYNGEE. This CDR3 region has 13 residues. Study processing details: Estimated nucleated cell counts came from reference gene primer amplification. Produced via immunoSEQ multiplex PCR; TCRdb's table is partial and in-frame only. V and J calls and clone size come straight from that table; D and trimming were deduced from the DNA. The sample consists of 130,000 to 150,000 clones, 75% to 90% of them appearing once.

The sequenced material came from peripheral blood. The gene calls are TRBV9 and TRBJ2-4; 9 positions match TRBD1. The receptor was isolated from a woman in her forties or fifties with acute or convalescent COVID-19. CDR3 in amino acids: CASSADRGNIQYF. CDR3 nucleotides: TGTGCCAGCAGCGCAGACAGGGGGAACATTCAGTACTTC. Looking up the rest from reference TRBV9 and TRBJ2-4 gives the full variable domain: DSGVTQTPKHLITATGQRVTLRCSPRSGDLSVYWYQQSLDQGLQFLIQYYNGEERAKGNILERFSAQQFPDLHSELNLSSLELGDSALYFCASSADRGNIQYFGAGTRLSVL.